This TCR beta chain was found in a study of shared clonotypes between healthy human individuals. As for the study in general: The study used three CD4 naive, three CD4 memory, two CD8 naive and one CD8 memory plate per donor. Findings and caveats of the study: Shared across four donors were approximately 5% of the naive CD4 clonotypes.

With regard to this clone: Its target is not known.

The V end lost 3 bases, the J end lost 0 bases, and 12 bases lay between the germline ends. Germline V gene sequence: CDR1 SNHLY, CDR2 FYNNEI. The CDR3 covers 15 residues. Those who donated were healthy HIV-negative adults, with no recent acute infections or vaccinations reported. Over several immunoSEQ plates, each subset's genomic DNA was distributed in even portions. TCRdb keeps only in-frame clones here, not all; method: immunoSEQ multiplex PCR. The sample records around 1.6 million clones, 95% to 99% being singletons. This clonotype was sampled from a man aged 25-45 years in good health. The chain carries TRBV2 and TRBJ2-7; D may correspond to TRBD1 or TRBD2 (5 bases each). Sequences were obtained from naive CD4+ T cells sorted from blood. Noted subset: CD45RA+ positively selected. CDR3 coding DNA: TGTGCCAGCAGTGATATACGAGGGACCTCCTACGAGCAGTACTTC. Amino acids: CASSDIRGTSYEQYF.